These 3 T cell receptor beta chains were sequenced from one sample in a study of identical twins. TCRdb redid the calling of the 5' RACE reads with MiXCR, one entry per CDR3 protein. This table holds around 570,000 distinct CDR3 sequences, around a tenth found once. The data were also submitted as part of a second study, on yellow fever vaccine responses in identical twins.

Sequencing input: PBMCs. The receptors originated from a woman under 30 in good health.

In its sample, this clonotype was seen many times. The chain is built from TRBV5-1 and TRBJ2-2; D is uncertain. Germline V lookup: CDR1 SGHRS, CDR2 YFSETQ. Between the trimmed V and J ends, which lost 7 bases and 8 bases, there was a span of 18 bases. CDR3 length: 14 residues. The CDR3 reads CASGPDASPGELFF. The CDR3 DNA reads as TGCGCCAGCGGGCCCGACGCTTCCCCGGGGGAGCTGTTTTTT.

This clonotype was recorded at least ten times. V and J are TRBV28 and TRBJ2-1; D might be TRBD1 (5 bases). CDR1 and CDR2 from the germline V gene are MDHEN and SYDVKM. With 4 bases removed from V and 0 bases from J, the gap between germline ends came to 10 bases. The CDR3 length is 15 residues. The CDR3 here is CASSSGASSYNEQFF. DNA for the CDR3: TGTGCCAGCAGTTCTGGGGCGAGCTCCTACAATGAGCAGTTCTTC. The full variable domain, completed using reference TRBV28 and TRBJ2-1, is DVKVTQSSRYLVKRTGEKVFLECVQDMDHENMFWYRQDPGLGLRLIYFSYDVKMKEKGDIPEGYSVSREKKERFSLILESASTNQTSMYLCASSSGASSYNEQFFGPGTRLTVL.

Ten or more counts support this clonotype. The chain combines TRBV12-3 or TRBV12-4 with TRBJ2-2; 10 bases are a match to TRBD2. CDR3 length: 15 residues. V was clipped by 7 bases and J by 5 bases; unmatched bases: 7. CDR3 in amino acids: CASTQRGGRTGELFF. CDR3 nucleotide sequence: TGTGCCAGCACCCAGCGGGGGGGAAGGACCGGGGAGCTGTTTTTT.